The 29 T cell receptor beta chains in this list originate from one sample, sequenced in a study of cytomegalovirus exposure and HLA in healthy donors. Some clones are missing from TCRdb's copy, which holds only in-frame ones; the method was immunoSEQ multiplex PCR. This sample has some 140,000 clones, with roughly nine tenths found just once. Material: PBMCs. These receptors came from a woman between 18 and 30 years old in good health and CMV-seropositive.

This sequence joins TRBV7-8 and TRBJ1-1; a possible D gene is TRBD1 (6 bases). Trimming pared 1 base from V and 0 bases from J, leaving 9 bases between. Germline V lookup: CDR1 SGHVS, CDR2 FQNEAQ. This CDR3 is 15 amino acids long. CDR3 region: CASSLGQVMNTEAFF. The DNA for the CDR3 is TGTGCCAGCAGCTTAGGACAGGTAATGAACACTGAAGCTTTCTTT. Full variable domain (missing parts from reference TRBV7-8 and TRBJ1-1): GAGVSQSPRYKVAKRGQDVALRCDPISGHVSLFWYQQALGQGPEFLTYFQNEAQLDKSGLPSDRFFAERPEGSVSTLKIQRTQQEDSAVYLCASSLGQVMNTEAFFGQGTRLTVV.

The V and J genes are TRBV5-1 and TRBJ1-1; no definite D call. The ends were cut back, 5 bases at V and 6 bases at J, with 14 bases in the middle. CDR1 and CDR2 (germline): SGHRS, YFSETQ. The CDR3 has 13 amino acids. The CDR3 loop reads CASSWTLAAEAFF. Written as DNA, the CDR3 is TGCGCCAGCAGTTGGACTTTGGCCGCTGAAGCTTTCTTT. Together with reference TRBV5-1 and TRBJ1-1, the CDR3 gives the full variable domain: KAGVTQTPRYLIKTRGQQVTLSCSPISGHRSVSWYQQTPGQGLQFLFEYFSETQRNKGNFPGRFSGRQFSNSRSEMNVSTLELGDSALYLCASSWTLAAEAFFGQGTRLTVV.

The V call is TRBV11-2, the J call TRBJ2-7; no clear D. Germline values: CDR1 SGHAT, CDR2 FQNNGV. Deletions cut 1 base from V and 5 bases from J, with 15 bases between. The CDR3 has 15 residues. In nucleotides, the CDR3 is TGTGCCAGCAGCTTAGGTACAGTAGGCGTCGACGAGCAGTACTTC. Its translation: CASSLGTVGVDEQYF.

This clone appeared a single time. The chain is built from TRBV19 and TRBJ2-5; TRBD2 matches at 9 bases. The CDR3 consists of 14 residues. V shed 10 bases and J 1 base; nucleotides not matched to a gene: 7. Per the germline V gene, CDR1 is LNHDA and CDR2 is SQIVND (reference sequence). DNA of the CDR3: TGTGCCACCCAAGCGGGGGGTCGCCAAGAGACCCAGTACTTC. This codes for CATQAGGRQETQYF.

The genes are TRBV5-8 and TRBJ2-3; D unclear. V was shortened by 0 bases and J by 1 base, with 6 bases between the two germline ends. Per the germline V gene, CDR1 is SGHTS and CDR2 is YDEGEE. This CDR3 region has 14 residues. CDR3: CASSLAGGTDTQYF. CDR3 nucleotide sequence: TGTGCCAGCAGCTTGGCCGGTGGCACAGATACGCAGTATTTT.

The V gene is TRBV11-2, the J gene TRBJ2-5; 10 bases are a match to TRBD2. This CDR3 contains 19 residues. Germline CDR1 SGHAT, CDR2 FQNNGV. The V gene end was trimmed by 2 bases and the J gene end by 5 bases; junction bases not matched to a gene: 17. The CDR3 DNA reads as TGTGCCAGCAGCTTATTTCCGGCGGGACTAGCGAAACGGGAGGAGACCCAGTACTTC. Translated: CASSLFPAGLAKREETQYF.

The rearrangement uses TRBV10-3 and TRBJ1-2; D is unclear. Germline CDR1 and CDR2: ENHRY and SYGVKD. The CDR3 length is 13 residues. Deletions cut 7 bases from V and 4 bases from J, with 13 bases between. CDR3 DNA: TGTGCCATCACCGGGGAGGGCATCTATGGCTACACCTTC. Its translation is CAITGEGIYGYTF.

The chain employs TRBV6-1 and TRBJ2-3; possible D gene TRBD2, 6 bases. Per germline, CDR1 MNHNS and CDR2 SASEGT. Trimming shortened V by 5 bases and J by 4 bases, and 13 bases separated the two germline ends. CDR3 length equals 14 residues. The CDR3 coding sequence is TGTGCCAGCAGTTTGGGCAGGGAGGCAGATACGCAGTATTTT. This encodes CASSLGREADTQYF.

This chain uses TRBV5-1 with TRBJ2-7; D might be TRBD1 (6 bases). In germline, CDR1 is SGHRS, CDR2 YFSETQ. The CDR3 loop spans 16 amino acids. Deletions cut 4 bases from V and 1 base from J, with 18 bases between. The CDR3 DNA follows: TGCGCCAGCAGCCTGATCAGGGGAAAGGGGTCCTACGAGCAGTACTTC. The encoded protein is CASSLIRGKGSYEQYF.

The DNA for the CDR3 is TGTGCCAGCAGTGAACTCGTCGGGACTAGCGGGGGGAGGCAAGAGACCCAGTACTTC. It yields the protein CASSELVGTSGGRQETQYF. J is TRBJ2-5 and V is TRBV6-1; 15 bases agree with TRBD2. The V gene's germline CDR1 is MNHNS and CDR2 SASEGT. V shed 2 bases, J shed 2 bases, and the junction held 9 bases outside the gene matches. This CDR3 has 19 residues.

The CDR3 loop reads CASSVGSGQGAFRTEAFF. Written as DNA, the CDR3 is TGTGCCAGCAGCGTAGGAAGTGGACAGGGTGCCTTTAGGACTGAAGCTTTCTTT. The rearrangement links TRBV9 to TRBJ1-1, with 8 positions matching TRBD1. The CDR3 is made up of 18 amino acids. Trimming removed 0 bases from V and 5 bases from J; junction bases left unmatched: 15. Germline V lookup: CDR1 SGDLS, CDR2 YYNGEE.

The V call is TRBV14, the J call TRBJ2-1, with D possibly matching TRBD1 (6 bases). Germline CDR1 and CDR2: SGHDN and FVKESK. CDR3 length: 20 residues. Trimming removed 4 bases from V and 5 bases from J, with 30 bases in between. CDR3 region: CASSPLVEALDRHQNNEQFF. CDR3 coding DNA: TGTGCCAGCAGCCCCCTCGTAGAAGCCCTCGACAGGCACCAAAACAATGAGCAGTTCTTC.

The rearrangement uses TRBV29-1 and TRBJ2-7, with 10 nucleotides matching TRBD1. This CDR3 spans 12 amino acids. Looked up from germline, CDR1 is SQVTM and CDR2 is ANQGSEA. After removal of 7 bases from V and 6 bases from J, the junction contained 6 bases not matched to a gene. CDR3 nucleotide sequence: TGCAGCGCGTCCCGGGACAGGGGCGAGCAGTACTTC. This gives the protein CSASRDRGEQYF.

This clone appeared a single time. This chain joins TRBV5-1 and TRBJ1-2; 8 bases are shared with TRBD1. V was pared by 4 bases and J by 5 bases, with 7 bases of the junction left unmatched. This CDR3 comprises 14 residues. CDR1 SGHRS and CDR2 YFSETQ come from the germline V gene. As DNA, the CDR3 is TGCGCCAGCAGCCCCGACAGGGGTAAATATGGCTACACCTTC. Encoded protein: CASSPDRGKYGYTF.

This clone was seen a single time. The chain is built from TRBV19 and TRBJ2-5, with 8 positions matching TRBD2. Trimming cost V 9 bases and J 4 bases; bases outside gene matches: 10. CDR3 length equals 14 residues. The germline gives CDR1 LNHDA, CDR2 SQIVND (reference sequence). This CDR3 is CASRTSREGETQYF. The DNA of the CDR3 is TGTGCCAGCCGGACTAGCCGGGAGGGAGAGACCCAGTACTTC.

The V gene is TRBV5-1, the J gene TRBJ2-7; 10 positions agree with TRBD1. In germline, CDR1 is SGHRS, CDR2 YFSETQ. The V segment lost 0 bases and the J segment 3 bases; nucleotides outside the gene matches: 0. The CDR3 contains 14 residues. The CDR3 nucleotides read TGCGCCAGCAGCTTGGGGGACAGGGGCTACGAGCAGTACTTC. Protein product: CASSLGDRGYEQYF.

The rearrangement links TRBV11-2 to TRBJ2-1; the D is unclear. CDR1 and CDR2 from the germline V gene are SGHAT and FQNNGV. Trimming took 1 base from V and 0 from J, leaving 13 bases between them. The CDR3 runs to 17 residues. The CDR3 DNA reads TGTGCCAGCAGCTTAGTTAGCCTCCCGAGCTCCTACAATGAGCAGTTCTTC. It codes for CASSLVSLPSSYNEQFF.

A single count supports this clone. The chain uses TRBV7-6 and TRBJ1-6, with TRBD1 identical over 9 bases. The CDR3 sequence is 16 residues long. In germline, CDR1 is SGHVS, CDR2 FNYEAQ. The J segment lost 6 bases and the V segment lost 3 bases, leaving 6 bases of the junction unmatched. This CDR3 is CASSLGQGRRNSPLHF. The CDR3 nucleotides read TGTGCCAGCAGCTTGGGACAGGGTCGGCGTAATTCACCCCTCCACTTT.

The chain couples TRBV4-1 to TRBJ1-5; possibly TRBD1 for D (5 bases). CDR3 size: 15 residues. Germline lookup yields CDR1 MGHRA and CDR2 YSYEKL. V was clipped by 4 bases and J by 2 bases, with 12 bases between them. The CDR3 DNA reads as TGCGCCAGCAGCCTGACAGACCCAGGCAATCAGCCCCAGCATTTT. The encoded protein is CASSLTDPGNQPQHF.

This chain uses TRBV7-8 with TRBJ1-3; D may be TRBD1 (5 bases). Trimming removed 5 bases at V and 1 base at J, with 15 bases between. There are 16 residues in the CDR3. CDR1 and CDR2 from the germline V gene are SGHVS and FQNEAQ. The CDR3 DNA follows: TGTGCCAGCAGCCAGCGCTCCAGGACATCTGGAAACACCATATATTTT. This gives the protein CASSQRSRTSGNTIYF.

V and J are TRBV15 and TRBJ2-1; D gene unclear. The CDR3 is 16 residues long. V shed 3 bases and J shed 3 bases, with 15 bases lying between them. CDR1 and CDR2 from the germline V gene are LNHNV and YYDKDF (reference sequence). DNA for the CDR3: TGTGCCACCAGCAGTTCCCGACAAGCCCTCTACAATGAGCAGTTCTTC. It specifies CATSSSRQALYNEQFF.

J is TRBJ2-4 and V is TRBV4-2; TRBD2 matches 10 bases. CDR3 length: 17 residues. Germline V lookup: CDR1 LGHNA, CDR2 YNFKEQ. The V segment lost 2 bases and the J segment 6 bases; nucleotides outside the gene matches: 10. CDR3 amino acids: CASSQFGEGLASNIQYF. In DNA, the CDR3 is TGTGCCAGCAGCCAATTCGGAGAGGGACTAGCGTCAAACATTCAGTACTTC.

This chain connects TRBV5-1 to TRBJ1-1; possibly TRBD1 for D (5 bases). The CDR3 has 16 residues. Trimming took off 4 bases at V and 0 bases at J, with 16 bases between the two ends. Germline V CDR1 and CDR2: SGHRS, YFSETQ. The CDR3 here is CASSPRDSLLNTEAFF. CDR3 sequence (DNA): TGCGCCAGCAGCCCGCGGGACTCCTTACTGAACACTGAAGCTTTCTTT.

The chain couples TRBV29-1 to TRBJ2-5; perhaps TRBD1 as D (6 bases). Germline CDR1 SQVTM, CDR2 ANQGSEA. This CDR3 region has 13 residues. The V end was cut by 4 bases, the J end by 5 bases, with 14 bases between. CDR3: CSVVKGDYETQYF. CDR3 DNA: TGCAGCGTTGTAAAGGGGGATTATGAGACCCAGTACTTC.

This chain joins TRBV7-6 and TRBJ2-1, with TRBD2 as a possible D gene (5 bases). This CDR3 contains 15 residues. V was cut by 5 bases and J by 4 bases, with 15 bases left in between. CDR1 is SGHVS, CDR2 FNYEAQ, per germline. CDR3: CASSVTTRNYNEQFF. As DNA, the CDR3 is TGTGCCAGCAGCGTAACCACTAGGAATTACAATGAGCAGTTCTTC.

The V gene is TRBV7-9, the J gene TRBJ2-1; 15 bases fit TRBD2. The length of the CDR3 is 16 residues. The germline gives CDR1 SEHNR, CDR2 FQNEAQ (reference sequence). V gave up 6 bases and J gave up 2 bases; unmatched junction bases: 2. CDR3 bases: TGTGCCAGCAGGAGGACTAGCGGGGGGGCCTACAATGAGCAGTTCTTC. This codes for CASRRTSGGAYNEQFF.

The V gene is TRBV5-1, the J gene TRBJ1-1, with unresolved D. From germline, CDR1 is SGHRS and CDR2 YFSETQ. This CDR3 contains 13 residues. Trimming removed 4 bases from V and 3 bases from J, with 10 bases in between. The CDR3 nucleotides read TGCGCCAGCAGCCTTTCGCGGGACACTGAAGCTTTCTTT. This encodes CASSLSRDTEAFF.

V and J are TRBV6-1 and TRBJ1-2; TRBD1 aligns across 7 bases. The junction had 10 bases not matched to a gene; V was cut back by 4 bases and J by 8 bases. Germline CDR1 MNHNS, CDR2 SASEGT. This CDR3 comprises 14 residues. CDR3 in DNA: TGTGCCAGCAGTGGGGGACAGCCCGGGATGGGCTACACCTTC. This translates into CASSGGQPGMGYTF.

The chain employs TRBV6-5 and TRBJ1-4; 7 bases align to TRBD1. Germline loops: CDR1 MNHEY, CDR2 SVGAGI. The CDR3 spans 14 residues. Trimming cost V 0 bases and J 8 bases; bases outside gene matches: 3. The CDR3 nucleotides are TGTGCCAGCAGTTACTCCCAGGGGGGAGAAAAACTGTTTTTT. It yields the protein CASSYSQGGEKLFF.